This TCR beta chain was observed in a study of response to subunit inactivated influenza vaccine. This CDR3 has 13 amino acids. Trimming left V 6 bases short and J 2 bases short, with 14 bases between. CDR1 and CDR2 (germline): DFQATT, SNEGSKA (reference sequence). This clonotype was seen a handful of times. Each CDR3 protein is one row after TCRdb ran MiXCR on the RT-PCR reads. This repertoire shows around 500,000 distinct CDR3 sequences, about 10% found once; its top ten account for 10% to 15%. The source is a man aged 50 to 60 who received an inactivated influenza vaccine. The chain joins TRBV20-1 to TRBJ2-7; D gene ambiguous. The sequenced sample was PBMCs from blood, obtained about 40 days after vaccination. The CDR3 DNA is TGCAGTGCCCCCTCCGGGCCACCCTACGAGCAGTACTTC. Protein sequence: CSAPSGPPYEQYF.